This entry is about one TCR beta chain. Its antigen is undetermined. The source of the sample is a study of graft-versus-host responses after intestinal transplantation. Study-wide background: All recipients were given anti-thymocyte globulin induction, and tacrolimus and steroids were then administered for 3 to 4 years.

The CDR3 is 15 amino acids. Trimming took 1 base from V and 3 from J, leaving 13 bases between them. Germline CDR1 reads SGHAT; CDR2 reads FQNNGV. Whole-study results and caveats: Among recipient marrow samples, GvH clones were found; some appeared first in ileum or blood. Association was observed between peak circulating GvH clone levels and early post-transplant HvG declines.

Only in-frame clones appear in the TCRdb table, and some are missing; sequencing was by immunoSEQ multiplex PCR. The table shows roughly 100,000 clones, with over 85% occurring only once. V usage is TRBV11-2 and J usage is TRBJ2-7; D is undetermined. The source was unstimulated CD8+ T cells sorted from spleen or lymph node cells, collected before intestinal transplant. This clonotype was obtained from a human donor who received an intestinal transplant. CDR3 amino acids: CASSLVPGQDYEQYF. The CDR3 bases are TGTGCCAGCAGCTTAGTCCCCGGGCAGGACTACGAGCAGTACTTC. Combining the CDR3 with reference TRBV11-2 and TRBJ2-7 gives the whole variable domain EAGVAQSPRYKIIEKRQSVAFWCNPISGHATLYWYQQILGQGPKLLIQFQNNGVVDDSQLPKDRFSAERLKGVDSTLKIQPAKLEDSAVYLCASSLVPGQDYEQYFGPGTRLTVT.